These 14 T cell receptor beta chains share one sample of origin, sequenced in a study of beta chain features in type 1 diabetes. All of the isolated RNA was reverse transcribed, so expressed TCRB transcripts were sequenced. The table came from immunoSEQ multiplex PCR; TCRdb's copy has only in-frame clones and leaves some out. This sample carries 200,000 to 250,000 clones, 12% to 15% of them seen once, and the ten largest clones take more than 0.02%. Sequencing was carried out using naive CD4+ T cells from blood. The receptors originated from a woman in her thirties or forties in good health.

In its sample, this clone was seen a few times. This sample also contains other DNA sequences that code for the same CDR3. The chain employs TRBV11-2 and TRBJ2-1; D remains ambiguous. The length of the CDR3 is 13 residues. V lost 1 base and J 4 bases, leaving 5 bases between the germline ends. The germline CDR1 and CDR2 sequences are SGHAT and FQNNGV. CDR3 coding DNA: TGTGCCAGCAGCTTAGCACTATACAATGAGCAGTTCTTC. As protein: CASSLALYNEQFF.

This clone showed up just a few times. This chain connects TRBV7-2 to TRBJ2-3; 10 bases agree with TRBD2. Germline V CDR1 and CDR2: SGHTA, FQGNSA. The V and J ends lost 8 bases and 3 bases, in that order; junction bases with no gene match: 8. CDR3 length: 15 amino acids. CDR3 region: CASSQIAGGTDTQYF. The CDR3 coding sequence is TGTGCCAGCTCCCAGATAGCGGGGGGAACAGATACGCAGTATTTT.

This clone has only a few counts. The chain carries TRBV4-1 and TRBJ1-3, with D unresolved. V was clipped by 3 bases and J by 3 bases, with 9 bases between them. Germline V gene sequence: CDR1 MGHRA, CDR2 YSYEKL. CDR3 length equals 14 residues. The DNA of the CDR3 is TGCGCCAGCAGCCAGGAGACCCATGGAAACACCATATATTTT. Translation gives CASSQETHGNTIYF.

The V call is TRBV5-4, the J call TRBJ2-3; D gene unclear. This CDR3 region has 13 residues. CDR1 is SGHNT, CDR2 YYREEE, per germline (reference sequence). Trimming stripped 3 bases from V and 5 bases from J, with 10 bases between. CDR3 in DNA: TGTGCCAGCAGCTCGACCGAGGTAGATACGCAGTATTTT. Translated: CASSSTEVDTQYF.

Written as DNA, the CDR3 is TGCGCCAGCAGCCAGGACAGGGCCGGTGAAGCTTTCTTT. Protein product: CASSQDRAGEAFF. J is TRBJ1-1 and V is TRBV5-1; 8 nucleotides agree with TRBD1. Per germline, CDR1 SGHRS and CDR2 YFSETQ. The CDR3 spans 13 residues. The V segment lost 4 bases and the J segment 7 bases; nucleotides outside the gene matches: 6.

In this sample, this clone turned up a few times. The CDR3 DNA is TGTGCCAGCAGCCCCCCCCTCAACACCGGGGAGCTGTTTTTT. It translates to CASSPPLNTGELFF. The J gene is TRBJ2-2, the V gene TRBV6-5; D call uncertain. Germline-derived CDR1 and CDR2 are MNHEY and SVGAGI. Trimming removed 6 bases at V and 2 bases at J, with 10 bases between. The CDR3 is 14 residues long.

This clone was found a few times. The V call is TRBV4-2, the J call TRBJ1-1; D might be TRBD1 (5 bases). CDR1 LGHNA and CDR2 YNFKEQ come from the germline V gene. The CDR3 has 18 amino acids. V lost 1 base, J lost 0 bases, and 18 bases lay in between. In DNA form, the CDR3 reads TGTGCCAGCAGCCAAGTATCGGGGGGTAGGGGTATGAACACTGAAGCTTTCTTT. Its translation: CASSQVSGGRGMNTEAFF.

This clone was found a few times. This chain links TRBV11-2 with TRBJ1-5; 9 bases line up with TRBD1. The V and J ends lost 4 bases and 4 bases, in that order; junction bases with no gene match: 5. This CDR3 has 15 amino acids. Germline V CDR1 and CDR2: SGHAT, FQNNGV. The CDR3 coding sequence is TGTGCCAGCAGCTACTCGGGGACAGGGAATCAGCCCCAGCATTTT. Residues: CASSYSGTGNQPQHF. Full variable domain (missing parts from reference TRBV11-2 and TRBJ1-5): EAGVAQSPRYKIIEKRQSVAFWCNPISGHATLYWYQQILGQGPKLLIQFQNNGVVDDSQLPKDRFSAERLKGVDSTLKIQPAKLEDSAVYLCASSYSGTGNQPQHFGDGTRLSIL.

The chain carries TRBV9 and TRBJ2-2; 7 bases align to TRBD1. This CDR3 contains 15 residues. CDR1 and CDR2 (germline): SGDLS, YYNGEE. The ends lost 0 bases at V and 5 bases at J; junction bases unmatched: 4. The DNA of the CDR3 is TGTGCCAGCAGCGTAGCCGACAGGGCAACCGGGGAGCTGTTTTTT. This encodes CASSVADRATGELFF. Full variable domain (rest looked up from reference TRBV9 and TRBJ2-2): DSGVTQTPKHLITATGQRVTLRCSPRSGDLSVYWYQQSLDQGLQFLIQYYNGEERAKGNILERFSAQQFPDLHSELNLSSLELGDSALYFCASSVADRATGELFFGEGSRLTVL.

This clone has just a few counts. V usage is TRBV10-3 and J usage is TRBJ2-6; 8 bases fit TRBD1. There are 21 residues in the CDR3. The V gene's germline CDR1 is ENHRY and CDR2 SYGVKD. The junction had 13 bases not matched to a gene; V was cut back by 0 bases and J by 0 bases. DNA for the CDR3: TGTGCCATCAGTGAGTCCCTTCCTCCAGGGACAGGCGGCTCTGGGGCCAACGTCCTGACTTTC. Protein product: CAISESLPPGTGGSGANVLTF.

This clone was seen ten or more times. V and J are TRBV4-3 and TRBJ2-7; TRBD1 matches 10 bases. CDR1 is LGHNA, CDR2 YSLEER, per germline. V lost 3 bases and J lost 7; bases outside the gene matches: 6. The CDR3 length is 14 residues. As DNA, the CDR3 is TGCGCCAGCAGCCAGCGACAGGGGGCCGGAGAGCAGTACTTC. It translates to CASSQRQGAGEQYF.

The chain joins TRBV25-1 to TRBJ1-2; a possible D gene is TRBD1 (6 bases). The CDR3 runs to 15 residues. Trimming stripped 4 bases from V and 6 bases from J, with 18 bases between. Germline CDR1 is MGHDK and CDR2 is SYGVNS. CDR3 residues: CASSAPHRAKDGYTF. CDR3 bases: TGTGCCAGCAGTGCCCCACACAGGGCGAAAGATGGCTACACCTTC.

The rearrangement uses TRBV7-9 and TRBJ1-2; D is possibly TRBD1 (6 bases). The CDR3 is 13 residues long. The ends were cut back, 8 bases at V and 4 bases at J, with 14 bases in the middle. Germline loops: CDR1 SEHNR, CDR2 FQNEAQ (reference sequence). For the CDR3, the DNA is TGTGCCAGCGGGGACACCAACCCCTATGGCTACACCTTC. It encodes CASGDTNPYGYTF.

This clone was picked up a small number of times. The chain carries TRBV5-1 and TRBJ2-3; 9 bases match TRBD2. J gave up 7 bases and V 3 bases, and 3 bases lay outside the gene matches. Germline values: CDR1 SGHRS, CDR2 YFSETQ. CDR3 size: 13 residues. CDR3 sequence: CASSWLAGNTQYF. The CDR3 DNA is TGCGCCAGCAGCTGGCTAGCGGGAAATACGCAGTATTTT.